The T cell receptor beta chain under discussion was sequenced for a study of T-cell reconstitution after alpha-beta-depleted transplantation in children. There are 15 residues in the CDR3. Trimming cost V 5 bases and J 7 bases; bases outside gene matches: 5. Germline V gene sequence: CDR1 SGHTA, CDR2 FQGNSA. This clonotype was detected many times. Its target is not known. Study outcomes and limitations: Reported findings indicate that, about two months after transplant, alpha-beta T cells came from several hundred expanded clones, which were derived from non-depleted graft cells. T-cell counts and diversity at one year following transplant were attributed mainly to newly produced T cells. Diversity of TCRbeta at day 60 was high in some patients, arising from surviving recipient T cells and thymic progenitors.

The library targeted TCRbeta and was prepared with unique molecular identifiers. TCRdb recomputed calls from the PCR reads with MiXCR, one row per CDR3 protein. The sample lists about 200,000 distinct CDR3 sequences, roughly 6.3% occurring once. This clonotype originated in a girl less than two years old with combined immunodeficiency, due to receive a stem cell transplant. The rearrangement uses TRBV7-2 and TRBJ2-1, with TRBD2 matching 13 bases. Sequences were derived from PBMCs, sampled before TCRalphabeta/CD19-depleted stem cell transplant. DNA for the CDR3: TGTGCCAGCAGCCCTACTAGCGGGAGGGTGAATGAGCAGTTCTTC. Translating it yields CASSPTSGRVNEQFF.